This entry is about one T cell receptor (beta chain). Antigen: not known. This specimen belongs to a study of a mutant IDH1 vaccine in newly diagnosed glioma. Study context: Eight vaccine injections were given to patients in weeks 1, 3, 5, 7, 11, 15, 19 and 23. Once 4-6 weeks had passed after radiotherapy alone, vaccination started, or it started with temozolomide cycles. The therapy given earlier, which was standard therapy, consisted of radiotherapy, temozolomide, or both, and most of the patients received both. Study-level results: Vaccine-induced immune responses occurred in approximately 93% of patients.

Sequenced by immunoSEQ multiplex PCR; TCRdb stores in-frame clones only, minus some. The repertoire holds roughly 39,000 clones, about 80% seen once, with roughly 5.5% in the top ten. The V gene's germline CDR1 is SGHRS and CDR2 YFSETQ. The CDR3 runs 14 residues. The J segment lost 2 bases and the V segment lost 3 bases, leaving 4 bases of the junction unmatched. Time point indicated: week 5, during vaccination. Every single dose of the vaccine, 300 ug of mutant IDH1 20-mer peptide, came with topical imiquimod. The sequenced sample was PBMCs, obtained from a glioma patient whose treatment included an IDH1 peptide vaccine. The chain joins TRBV5-1 to TRBJ2-5, with 7 bases that match TRBD2. The TCR sequence derives from a man in his forties with glioma. The CDR3 DNA is TGCGCCAGCAGCTCAGGGAGGGGACAAGAGACCCAGTACTTC. Translation gives CASSSGRGQETQYF.